This T cell receptor beta chain was identified in a study of control samples from healthy donors and cancer patients. Using immunoSEQ multiplex PCR, the repertoire was profiled, and TCRdb retains in-frame clones only, with some absent. The table includes about 98,000 clones, roughly 78% detected once. The sequenced sample consisted of blood. This TCR came from a man between 60 and 75 years old in good health.

The CDR3 DNA sequence: TGTGCCAGTAGTATAGGAGGGACGATGAACACTGAAGCTTTCTTT. Its translation: CASSIGGTMNTEAFF. The gene calls are TRBV19 and TRBJ1-1, with D possibly being TRBD1 (5 bases). The CDR3 has 15 amino acids. V was cut by 1 base and J by 0 bases, with 9 bases left in between. Per germline, CDR1 LNHDA and CDR2 SQIVND (reference sequence).